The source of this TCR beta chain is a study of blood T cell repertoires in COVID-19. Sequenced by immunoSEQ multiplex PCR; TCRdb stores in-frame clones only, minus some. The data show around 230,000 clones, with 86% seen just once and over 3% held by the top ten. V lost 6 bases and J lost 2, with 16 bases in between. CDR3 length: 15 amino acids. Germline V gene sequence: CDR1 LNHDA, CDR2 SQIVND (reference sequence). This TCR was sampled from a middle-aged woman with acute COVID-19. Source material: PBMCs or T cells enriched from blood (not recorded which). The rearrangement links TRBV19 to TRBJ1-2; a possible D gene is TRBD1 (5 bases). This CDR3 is CASSKRWEGNYGYTF. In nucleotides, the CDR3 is TGTGCCAGTAGCAAAAGATGGGAGGGGAACTATGGCTACACCTTC.